This T cell receptor beta chain was profiled in a study of blood T cell repertoires in COVID-19. Germline CDR1 and CDR2: LGHDT and YNNKEL (reference sequence). This CDR3 is built from 17 residues. Trimming shortened V by 0 bases and J by 4 bases, and 18 bases separated the two germline ends. Original handling: Reference gene primer amplification in the assay estimated nucleated cell counts. Clones were read by immunoSEQ multiplex PCR, and TCRdb kept only the in-frame ones, dropping some. From that table come the V and J calls and clone size; the DNA was used to work out D and trimming. Among a few hundred thousand clones listed, 85% were seen once.

What was sequenced was peripheral blood. The receptor was derived from a woman younger than 30 with acute or convalescent COVID-19. The chain has TRBV3-1 (or the pseudogene TRBV3-2) and TRBJ2-5; a weak D match, TRBD2 (7 bases). The CDR3 nucleotides are TGTGCCAGCAGCCAAGATCTCGAGGGGGGGCTGGGAGAGACCCAGTACTTC. Its translation: CASSQDLEGGLGETQYF.